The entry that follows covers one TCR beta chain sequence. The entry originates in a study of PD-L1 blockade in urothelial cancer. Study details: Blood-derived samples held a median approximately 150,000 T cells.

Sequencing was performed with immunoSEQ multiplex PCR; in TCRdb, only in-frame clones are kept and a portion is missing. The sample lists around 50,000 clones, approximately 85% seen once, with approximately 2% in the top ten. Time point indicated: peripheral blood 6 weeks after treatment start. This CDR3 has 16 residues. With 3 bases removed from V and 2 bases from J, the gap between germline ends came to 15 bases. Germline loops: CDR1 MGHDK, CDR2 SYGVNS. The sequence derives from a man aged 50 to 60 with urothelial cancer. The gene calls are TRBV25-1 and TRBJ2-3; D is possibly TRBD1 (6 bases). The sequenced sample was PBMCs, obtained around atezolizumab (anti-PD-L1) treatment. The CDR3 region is CASSDSDRRVTDTQYF. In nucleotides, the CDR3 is TGTGCCAGCAGTGATTCGGACAGACGCGTCACAGATACGCAGTATTTT.